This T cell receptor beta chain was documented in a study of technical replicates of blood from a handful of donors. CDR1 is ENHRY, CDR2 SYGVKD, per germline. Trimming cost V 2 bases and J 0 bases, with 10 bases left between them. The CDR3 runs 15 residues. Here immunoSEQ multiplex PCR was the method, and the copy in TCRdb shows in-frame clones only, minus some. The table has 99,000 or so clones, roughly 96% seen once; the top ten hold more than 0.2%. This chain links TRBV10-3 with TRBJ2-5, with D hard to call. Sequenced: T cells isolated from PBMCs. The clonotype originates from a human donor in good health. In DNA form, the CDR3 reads TGTGCCATCAGTGAGAGCACTACCAACCAAGAGACCCAGTACTTC. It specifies CAISESTTNQETQYF.